Presented here are 32 T cell receptor beta chains from one specimen sequenced in a study of regulatory T cells in long-lasting Graves disease. Time point described: persistent/refractory GD, antithyroid drugs over 5 years with positive TRAb. RNA extracted from PBMCs served as the sequencing template. Arm-PCR of CDR3 regions and iRepertoire HTBI primers were used to build TCR beta libraries. Via MiXCR, TCRdb re-called the multiplex PCR reads, giving one row per CDR3 protein. The table includes about 300,000 distinct CDR3 sequences, roughly 21% detected once. Source: peripheral blood mononuclear cells (PBMCs), taken when the disease was refractory, from a patient treated with antithyroid drugs. These receptors were taken from a female donor with Graves disease.

In its sample, this clonotype was seen many times. V usage is TRBV2 and J usage is TRBJ2-2, with 7 bases fitting TRBD2. CDR1 and CDR2 (germline): SNHLY, FYNNEI. CDR3 size: 15 residues. J was trimmed by 3 bases and V by 8 bases; bases with no gene match: 9. DNA for the CDR3: TGTGCCAGCCTTGAGGGAGGGAGAGACACCGGGGAGCTGTTTTTT. This codes for CASLEGGRDTGELFF.

This clonotype was observed at least ten times. The chain joins TRBV7-8 to TRBJ1-3, with TRBD1 matching over 7 bases. CDR3 size: 15 residues. The V segment lost 5 bases and the J segment 0 bases; nucleotides outside the gene matches: 4. Germline assignment: CDR1 SGHVS and CDR2 FQNEAQ. The CDR3 region is CASSPDRLSGNTIYF. The CDR3 DNA reads TGTGCCAGCAGCCCGGACAGGCTCTCTGGAAACACCATATATTTT. Filled out from reference TRBV7-8 and TRBJ1-3, the complete variable domain reads GAGVSQSPRYKVAKRGQDVALRCDPISGHVSLFWYQQALGQGPEFLTYFQNEAQLDKSGLPSDRFFAERPEGSVSTLKIQRTQQEDSAVYLCASSPDRLSGNTIYFGEGSWLTVV.

In its sample, this clonotype was seen many times. This sequence joins TRBV7-6 and TRBJ2-5; D is undetermined. CDR1 SGHVS and CDR2 FNYEAQ come from the germline V gene. The CDR3 is made up of 12 amino acids. Trimming removed 5 bases from V and 3 bases from J, with 7 bases in between. The CDR3 region has the DNA TGTGCCAGCAGCCACGCCGAAGAGACCCAGTACTTC. Protein product: CASSHAEETQYF.

The sample holds many counts of this clonotype. The chain recombines TRBV12-3 or TRBV12-4 with TRBJ2-2; D gene ambiguous. CDR3 length: 16 amino acids. The V and J ends lost 3 bases and 0 bases respectively, with 11 bases between them. The CDR3, as DNA: TGTGCCAGCAGTTTTTCGTCGGCAACGAACACCGGGGAGCTGTTTTTT. This gives the protein CASSFSSATNTGELFF.

This clonotype was counted ten times or more. The CDR3 nucleotides read TGTGCCAGCGGGAGGACAGTTTATGGCTACACCTTC. Translation gives CASGRTVYGYTF. The rearrangement links TRBV28 to TRBJ1-2; perhaps TRBD1 as D (6 bases). The CDR3 has 12 amino acids. The germline V gene encodes CDR1 MDHEN and CDR2 SYDVKM. Trimming cost V 8 bases and J 5 bases, with 12 bases left between them.

At least ten counts were recorded for this clonotype. The J gene is TRBJ2-5, the V gene TRBV6-6; D gene unclear. V was cut by 0 bases and J by 1 base, with 6 bases left in between. The germline V gene encodes CDR1 MNHNY and CDR2 SVGAGI (reference sequence). The CDR3 consists of 14 residues. DNA for the CDR3: TGTGCCAGCAGTTACTCGACCATCCAAGAGACCCAGTACTTC. This translates into CASSYSTIQETQYF.

V gene TRBV28 combines with J gene TRBJ2-1; 10 positions match TRBD2. J gave up 6 bases and V 2 bases, and 28 bases lay outside the gene matches. Germline V CDR1 and CDR2: MDHEN, SYDVKM. The CDR3 length is 23 residues. CDR3 DNA: TGTGCCAGCAGTTTAAGGTTCGTTAGCACAGGGACGGCGGCGGGACTAGCGTTCAATGAGCAGTTCTTC. It translates to CASSLRFVSTGTAAGLAFNEQFF.

As regards this clonotype: A single base separates this from a much larger clone, so it may be a read error. This chain joins TRBV29-1 and TRBJ2-7; D possibly uses TRBD1 or TRBD2 (6 bases each). Trimming removed 7 bases at V and 2 bases at J, with 12 bases between. This CDR3 comprises 12 residues. Germline loops: CDR1 SQVTM, CDR2 ANQGSEA. CDR3 DNA sequence: TGCAGCGCAGACGGGGGCACCTACGAGCAGTACTTC. This gives the protein CSADGGTYEQYF.

This clonotype was recorded many times. The chain is built from TRBV6-1 and TRBJ1-5, with a possible D match to TRBD1 (6 bases). This CDR3 spans 16 amino acids. The germline gives CDR1 MNHNS, CDR2 SASEGT. Trimming pared 6 bases from V and 0 bases from J, leaving 15 bases between. CDR3 loop: CASSPWTAYSNQPQHF. Written as DNA, the CDR3 is TGTGCCAGCAGCCCATGGACAGCATATAGCAATCAGCCCCAGCATTTT.

Many counts were recorded for this clonotype. CDR3 sequence: CASMVRHLTGEGLFF. DNA for the CDR3: TGTGCCAGCATGGTCCGCCACCTTACGGGGGAAGGACTGTTTTTT. The genes are TRBV5-6 and TRBJ1-4, with a tentative D call TRBD1 (5 bases). In germline, CDR1 is SGHDT, CDR2 YYEEEE. The CDR3 totals 15 residues. Trimming removed 6 bases at V and 13 bases at J, with 25 bases between. Variable domain in full (rest from reference TRBV5-6 and TRBJ1-4): DAGVTQSPTHLIKTRGQQVTLRCSPKSGHDTVSWYQQALGQGPQFIFQYYEEEERQRGNFPDRFSGHQFPNYSSELNVNALLLGDSALYLCASMVRHLTGEGLFFGSGTQLSVL.

The rearrangement joins TRBV6-1 to TRBJ2-5; 11 bases map to TRBD2. V lost 5 bases and J lost 5; bases outside the gene matches: 7. The CDR3 length is 15 residues. The germline gives CDR1 MNHNS, CDR2 SASEGT. The CDR3 loop is CASSTGLAGEETQYF. CDR3 bases: TGTGCCAGCAGTACCGGACTAGCGGGTGAGGAGACCCAGTACTTC.

This rearrangement joins TRBV5-4 to TRBJ2-7; 9 bases are a match to TRBD1. The CDR3 consists of 17 residues. Trimming cost V 1 base and J 0 bases; bases outside gene matches: 8. Germline values: CDR1 SGHNT, CDR2 YYREEE (reference sequence). The CDR3 DNA is TGTGCCAGCAGCTTGTCCTTCCGGACAGGGGACTCCTACGAGCAGTACTTC. It yields the protein CASSLSFRTGDSYEQYF.

This clonotype was seen at least ten times. The chain employs TRBV27 and TRBJ1-1; a possible D gene is TRBD1 (6 bases). This CDR3 has 13 residues. Germline loops: CDR1 MNHEY, CDR2 SMNVEV (reference sequence). Trimming shortened V by 4 bases and J by 4 bases, and 10 bases separated the two germline ends. CDR3 nucleotide sequence: TGTGCCAGCAGTTCTCAGGGGTTCACTGAAGCTTTCTTT. This codes for CASSSQGFTEAFF.

The chain joins TRBV5-1 to TRBJ2-5; 10 bases are a match to TRBD1. The junction had 7 bases not matched to a gene; V was cut back by 5 bases and J by 6 bases. CDR1 is SGHRS, CDR2 YFSETQ, per germline. The CDR3 contains 14 residues. The CDR3, as DNA: TGCGCCAGCAGGGACGGGACAGGGGTACAGACCCAGTACTTC. It is translated as CASRDGTGVQTQYF.

The chain recombines TRBV6-2 or TRBV6-3 with TRBJ2-7; D is ambiguous. The CDR3 has 15 amino acids. Germline CDR1 and CDR2: MNHEY and SVGEGT. V was shortened by 0 bases and J by 0 bases, with 9 bases between the two germline ends. The CDR3 DNA sequence: TGTGCCAGCAGTTACTCAACCGAGAGCTCCTACGAGCAGTACTTC. Translation: CASSYSTESSYEQYF.

This clonotype was picked up a small number of times. The chain links TRBV20-1 to TRBJ2-7; 7 nucleotides agree with TRBD1. Trimming removed 3 bases from V and 2 bases from J; junction bases left unmatched: 13. The V gene's germline CDR1 is DFQATT and CDR2 SNEGSKA (reference sequence). The CDR3 runs 16 residues. The CDR3 reads CSASVFDRADPYEQYF. The CDR3 DNA sequence: TGCAGTGCTAGCGTATTCGACAGGGCCGACCCCTACGAGCAGTACTTC.

J is TRBJ1-1 and V is TRBV19; 8 positions agree with TRBD1. V gave up 3 bases and J gave up 5 bases; unmatched junction bases: 5. This CDR3 is built from 14 residues. CDR1 and CDR2 (germline): LNHDA, SQIVND (reference sequence). This chain's CDR3 is CASSIGQGVTEAFF. In DNA form, the CDR3 reads TGTGCCAGTAGTATCGGACAGGGTGTGACTGAAGCTTTCTTT.

This clonotype was recorded at least ten times. The junction does not match germline at one end; this may be a read error. V is TRBV20-1 and J is TRBJ1-6, with D perhaps TRBD1 (5 bases). The germline CDR1 and CDR2 sequences are DFQATT and SNEGSKA (reference sequence). The CDR3 loop spans 15 amino acids. DNA for the CDR3: TGCAGTGCCGAGGACATCCTCTCCAATAATTCACCCCTCCACTTT. Residues: CSAEDILSNNSPLHF.

J is TRBJ1-1 and V is TRBV7-9; no clear D. Trimming shortened V by 4 bases and J by 4 bases, and 7 bases separated the two germline ends. Looked up from germline, CDR1 is SEHNR and CDR2 is FQNEAQ (reference sequence). The CDR3 covers 12 residues. The CDR3 loop is CASSSLGTEAFF. In nucleotides, the CDR3 is TGTGCCAGCAGCTCCCTTGGCACTGAAGCTTTCTTT.

This clonotype was seen at least ten times. CDR3 in amino acids: CASSRGVTGGEKLFF. CDR3 coding DNA: TGTGCCAGCAGCCGTGGTGTGACAGGGGGTGAAAAACTGTTTTTT. The chain combines TRBV5-6 with TRBJ1-4, with TRBD1 matching over 9 bases. V was clipped by 4 bases and J by 7 bases; unmatched bases: 8. The CDR3 sequence is 15 residues long. Germline lookup yields CDR1 SGHDT and CDR2 YYEEEE.

This clonotype came up many times. CDR3 coding DNA: TGTGCCAGCAGTTATCCGCAACACTCAGACAACTATGGCTACACCTTC. Protein sequence: CASSYPQHSDNYGYTF. The chain combines TRBV6-2 or TRBV6-3 with TRBJ1-2; D call uncertain. V dropped 3 bases and J dropped 2 bases, with 16 bases sitting between them. The CDR3 runs to 16 residues. Germline CDR1 MNHEY, CDR2 SVGEGT.

At least ten counts were recorded for this clonotype. The gene calls are TRBV6-5 and TRBJ1-1, with D possibly being TRBD1 (5 bases). Trimming left V 2 bases short and J 8 bases short, with 9 bases between. The germline V gene encodes CDR1 MNHEY and CDR2 SVGAGI. CDR3 length equals 12 residues. The CDR3 reads CASSYGTHEAFF. CDR3 in DNA: TGTGCCAGCAGTTACGGGACTCACGAAGCTTTCTTT.

This chain links TRBV29-1 with TRBJ1-3, with D maybe TRBD1 (5 bases). Trimming removed 7 bases from V and 2 bases from J, with 9 bases in between. The germline gives CDR1 SQVTM, CDR2 ANQGSEA. The CDR3 runs 12 residues. The CDR3 DNA sequence: TGCAGCGCTGTGACAGCTGGAAACACCATATATTTT. It encodes CSAVTAGNTIYF. The variable domain in full, completed from reference TRBV29-1 and TRBJ1-3, reads SAVISQKPSRDICQRGTSLTIQCQVDSQVTMMFWYRQQPGQSLTLIATANQGSEATYESGFVIDKFPISRPNLTFSTLTVSNMSPEDSSIYLCSAVTAGNTIYFGEGSWLTVV.

This sequence joins TRBV7-2 and TRBJ2-1, with D hard to call. The CDR3 runs 13 residues. Trimming cost V 3 bases and J 7 bases, with 10 bases left between them. The V gene's germline CDR1 is SGHTA and CDR2 FQGNSA. The CDR3 DNA reads TGTGCCAGCAGCTTGGATCTGGGTAATGAGCAGTTCTTC. This gives the protein CASSLDLGNEQFF.

This chain joins TRBV11-2 and TRBJ2-2; 7 bases fit TRBD2. There are 17 residues in the CDR3. The germline CDR1 and CDR2 sequences are SGHAT and FQNNGV. Unmatched junction bases numbered 10, after V lost 2 bases and J lost 4 bases. This chain's CDR3 is CASSLNGGGRATGELFF. In DNA form, the CDR3 reads TGTGCCAGCAGCTTAAATGGTGGCGGGAGAGCCACCGGGGAGCTGTTTTTT.

This clonotype was recorded at least ten times. This chain's CDR3 is CASSLDRDLNEKLFF. The CDR3 DNA reads TGTGCCAGCAGCTTAGACAGGGATCTTAATGAAAAACTGTTTTTT. The rearrangement joins TRBV11-2 to TRBJ1-4; tentatively, D is TRBD1 (5 bases). The V end lost 0 bases, the J end lost 4 bases, and 9 bases lay between the germline ends. Germline V gene lookup returns CDR1 SGHAT and CDR2 FQNNGV. CDR3 size: 15 residues.

This clonotype was observed many times. The CDR3 DNA is TGTGCCAGCAGAGGACAGGTGCAGGCTGGCTACACCTTC. Amino acid sequence: CASRGQVQAGYTF. This chain uses TRBV6-1 with TRBJ1-2, with 7 nucleotides matching TRBD1. Germline loops: CDR1 MNHNS, CDR2 SASEGT. Germline trimming cut 6 bases from V and 7 bases from J; bases unmatched to any gene: 8. CDR3 length equals 13 residues.

The rearrangement links TRBV6-5 to TRBJ1-1; D remains unclear. The CDR3 is 16 residues long. In germline, CDR1 is MNHEY, CDR2 SVGAGI. Trimming cost V 2 bases and J 1 base, with 14 bases left between them. The CDR3 region has the DNA TGTGCCAGCAGTTACCCCCAAACAGAGGAGAACACTGAAGCTTTCTTT. Translated, it gives CASSYPQTEENTEAFF.

Ten or more counts support this clonotype. The chain employs TRBV3-1 and TRBJ1-1; D remains ambiguous. The V end was cut by 0 bases, the J end by 1 base, with 6 bases between. Germline V gene lookup returns CDR1 LGHDT and CDR2 YNNKEL (reference sequence). The length of the CDR3 is 14 residues. CDR3 nucleotide sequence: TGTGCCAGCAGCCAAGACTACAGGAACACTGAAGCTTTCTTT. Protein sequence: CASSQDYRNTEAFF.

The chain couples TRBV4-3 to TRBJ1-2; D is perhaps TRBD1 (5 bases). This CDR3 is 17 amino acids long. The germline CDR1 and CDR2 sequences are LGHNA and YSLEER. The ends were cut back, 0 bases at V and 3 bases at J, with 17 bases in the middle. CDR3 in amino acids: CASSQDSRQGVHYGYTF. In nucleotides, the CDR3 is TGCGCCAGCAGCCAAGATAGTCGGCAGGGCGTCCACTATGGCTACACCTTC.

This clonotype was seen a few times. The V and J genes are TRBV14 and TRBJ1-1; the D is unclear. Per the germline V gene, CDR1 is SGHDN and CDR2 is FVKESK. This CDR3 is built from 15 residues. V was clipped by 0 bases and J by 3 bases, with 11 bases between them. In DNA, the CDR3 is TGTGCCAGCAGCCAAGATATAGGCCCAGACACTGAAGCTTTCTTT. Amino acids: CASSQDIGPDTEAFF.

The chain has TRBV28 and TRBJ2-1; D not resolved. The V gene lost 4 bases and the J gene lost 6 bases, with 4 bases spanning the gap. This CDR3 has 11 amino acids. The germline V gene has CDR1 MDHEN and CDR2 SYDVKM. The CDR3 here is CASSWTNEQFF. CDR3 nucleotides: TGTGCCAGCAGTTGGACCAATGAGCAGTTCTTC.